A single sample gave rise to the 13 T cell receptor beta chains below, sequenced in a study of T cells in Graves' hyperthyroidism and ophthalmopathy. RNA transcripts gave rise to amplified TCR beta CDR3 regions. The TCR CDR3 first-round RT-PCR relied on the HTBI primer set. MiXCR was run by TCRdb on the multiplex PCR reads, yielding one entry per CDR3 protein. The sample comprises around 350,000 distinct CDR3 sequences, 13% to 15% of which are singletons, and around 19% rests with the top ten. The specimen sequenced was blood. The receptors were gathered from a woman in her twenties or thirties with Graves' ophthalmopathy.

This rearrangement joins TRBV19 to TRBJ2-3, with D unresolved. Trimming removed 8 bases at V and 2 bases at J, with 11 bases between. This CDR3 has 13 amino acids. CDR1 is LNHDA, CDR2 SQIVND, per germline (reference sequence). This CDR3 is CASALGYTDTQYF. Written as DNA, the CDR3 is TGTGCCAGTGCCCTCGGGTACACAGATACGCAGTATTTT.

This clonotype was seen repeatedly, ten times or more. The V gene is TRBV7-9, the J gene TRBJ2-1, with 7 bases identical to TRBD1. In germline, CDR1 is SEHNR, CDR2 FQNEAQ (reference sequence). The CDR3 has 15 amino acids. J was trimmed by 5 bases and V by 4 bases; bases with no gene match: 8. The CDR3 region is CASSSTGSMNNEQFF. The CDR3 region has the DNA TGTGCCAGCAGCTCGACAGGGTCGATGAACAATGAGCAGTTCTTC.

This clonotype was observed many times. The V gene is TRBV11-3, the J gene TRBJ1-5; 12 bases match TRBD1. J lost 0 bases, V lost 2 bases, and 5 bases had no gene match. Germline-derived CDR1 and CDR2 are SGHNT and YENEEA. The CDR3 is made up of 18 amino acids. In DNA form, the CDR3 reads TGTGCCAGCAGCTTATCGGGACAGGGGGCTTATAGCAATCAGCCCCAGCATTTT. Translation: CASSLSGQGAYSNQPQHF.

This clonotype has at least ten counts. DNA for the CDR3: TGTGCCAGCAGCCTAGCCGGGACAAGCTCTGGGGCCAACGTCCTGACTTTC. This encodes CASSLAGTSSGANVLTF. The chain recombines TRBV5-5 with TRBJ2-6; TRBD1 is a possible D gene (6 bases). Germline V gene lookup returns CDR1 SGHKS and CDR2 YYEKEE (reference sequence). V lost 4 bases, J lost 0 bases, and 14 bases lay in between. CDR3 length: 17 residues.

Note on this clonotype: It is unclear where the CDR3 begins or ends on the DNA, so no DNA is shown, and the CDR3 is as TCRdb lists it. The genes are TRBV27 and TRBJ1-2; the table calls TRBD1, which could not be checked here. Germline V gene lookup returns CDR1 MNHEY and CDR2 SMNVEV (reference sequence). 12 amino acids form the CDR3, both terminal residues included. CDR3 region: CYTCGAKNGYTF.

This clonotype has at least ten counts. V gene TRBV30 combines with J gene TRBJ2-4; 7 bases match TRBD1. This CDR3 contains 16 residues. Germline V gene sequence: CDR1 GTSNPN, CDR2 SVGIG (reference sequence). Trimming at V came to 0 bases and at J to 1 base, leaving 6 bases not matched to a gene. The CDR3 protein is CAWSVTFRGAKNIQYF. CDR3 in DNA: TGTGCCTGGAGTGTAACCTTCAGGGGGGCCAAAAACATTCAGTACTTC. Variable domain in full (rest from reference TRBV30 and TRBJ2-4): SQTIHQWPATLVQPVGSPLSLECTVEGTSNPNLYWYRQAAGRGLQLLFYSVGIGQISSEVPQNLSASRPQDRQFILSSKKLLLSDSGFYLCAWSVTFRGAKNIQYFGAGTRLSVL.

The genes are TRBV11-2 and TRBJ1-6; D is perhaps TRBD1 (5 bases). The CDR3 has 14 amino acids. Trimming shortened V by 7 bases and J by 7 bases, and 14 bases separated the two germline ends. Germline values: CDR1 SGHAT, CDR2 FQNNGV. CDR3 DNA: TGTGCCAGCACCACTAGGGGTTTGAATTCACCCCTCCACTTT. Encoded protein: CASTTRGLNSPLHF.

On this clonotype: Possible read error: a much larger clone is one base away. The chain links TRBV6-1 to TRBJ2-1, with 8 nucleotides matching TRBD2. Germline CDR1 reads MNHNS; CDR2 reads SASEGT. This CDR3 spans 15 amino acids. CDR3 sequence reads: CASTGGLRSHNEQFF. For the CDR3, the DNA is TGTGCCAGCACGGGGGGGTTGCGCTCCCACAATGAGCAGTTCTTC.

This clonotype was found a few times. The rearrangement links TRBV18 to TRBJ2-2; D might be TRBD1 or TRBD2, each matching 5 bases. Germline assignment: CDR1 KGHSH and CDR2 LQKENI. The CDR3 is 14 amino acids. Trimming took off 6 bases at V and 2 bases at J, with 10 bases between the two ends. The CDR3 sequence: CASSPGRNTGELFF. The DNA for the CDR3 is TGTGCCAGCTCCCCGGGGCGTAACACCGGGGAGCTGTTTTTT.

This clonotype has at least ten counts. DNA of the CDR3: TGTGCCAGCAGCTTAGAGGCTAGCGGGGGTTATGAGCAGTTCTTC. Its translation is CASSLEASGGYEQFF. The chain joins TRBV7-6 to TRBJ2-1, with TRBD2 matching over 10 bases. Germline CDR1 reads SGHVS; CDR2 reads FNYEAQ. After removal of 1 base from V and 8 bases from J, the junction contained 5 bases not matched to a gene. The CDR3 totals 15 residues.

In the case of this clonotype: This could be a read error, since a much larger clone is one nucleotide away. J is TRBJ2-7 and V is TRBV5-1; a weak D match, TRBD1 (6 bases). Germline values: CDR1 SGHRS, CDR2 YFSETQ. The CDR3 extends over 15 amino acids. This chain's CDR3 is CASNLAPDSNYEQYF. The CDR3 bases are TGCGCCAGCAACTTGGCCCCGGACAGCAACTACGAGCAGTACTTC.

This clonotype was observed a handful of times. This rearrangement joins TRBV28 to TRBJ1-5; 10 nucleotides agree with TRBD1. The germline gives CDR1 MDHEN, CDR2 SYDVKM. With 8 bases clipped from V and 0 bases from J, the junction kept 4 bases outside the gene matches. The CDR3 has 15 amino acids. As DNA, the CDR3 is TGTGCCAGCGGGACAGGGGCAAATAGCAATCAGCCCCAGCATTTT. Translating gives CASGTGANSNQPQHF.

This clonotype was recorded at least ten times. The rearrangement joins TRBV7-2 to TRBJ2-5; D is unclear. V lost 5 bases and J 3 bases, leaving 10 bases between the germline ends. Per germline, CDR1 SGHTA and CDR2 FQGNSA. The CDR3 consists of 13 residues. CDR3 sequence: CASSPSYEETQYF. CDR3 bases: TGTGCCAGCAGCCCGTCTTATGAAGAGACCCAGTACTTC.